This T cell receptor (beta chain) stems from a study of blood T cell repertoires in COVID-19. In the study overall: Some COVID-19 samples were acute and others convalescent; all came from the United States, Italy and Spain. The analysed material was cDNA or gDNA that came from T cells, B-cell-depleted T cells, or PBMCs.

V trimming: 0 bases; J trimming: 4 bases; junction bases outside the gene matches: 6. The CDR3 spans 16 residues. Germline V CDR1 and CDR2: SGDLS, YYNGEE. Data came from immunoSEQ multiplex PCR; TCRdb stores just in-frame clones and leaves some out. The data contain fewer than 200,000 clones, around 83% of them singletons. The Seattle site enrolled patients during active infection and followed them longitudinally. The rearrangement links TRBV9 to TRBJ1-1, with TRBD1 matching 10 bases. The TCR sequence derives from a woman in her seventies with COVID-19, enrolled during active disease. The sequenced material came from peripheral blood. CDR3 sequence reads: CASSVDGDRGRTEAFF. The CDR3 nucleotides are TGTGCCAGCAGCGTAGATGGGGACAGGGGACGCACTGAAGCTTTCTTT.